The clone carrying this T cell receptor (beta chain) was picked up one time. This sample stems from a study of blood T cell repertoires in COVID-19. Overall study: COVID-19 samples collected from the United States, Italy and Spain covered acute and convalescent phases. Sample material is recorded as cDNA or gDNA derived from T cells, B-cell-depleted T cells, or PBMCs.

The CDR3 consists of 16 residues. Trimming left V 5 bases short and J 2 bases short, with 16 bases between. Germline V gives CDR1 LNHDA, CDR2 SQIVND (reference sequence). Authors' analysis steps: Amplification of reference gene primers was used by the study to estimate nucleated cell counts. Profiled with immunoSEQ multiplex PCR; TCRdb holds only in-frame clones, not every one. V and J calls and clone size come straight from that table; D and trimming were deduced from the DNA. The table has 36,000 or so clones, approximately 90% seen once. V usage is TRBV19 and J usage is TRBJ1-5, with TRBD1 as a possible D gene (5 bases). Sequenced input: peripheral blood. The clonotype comes from a human donor in a cohort sampled during active COVID-19. The CDR3 coding sequence is TGTGCCAGTAGTGGTTTGAGTGGGGCGGGCAATCAGCCCCAGCATTTT. It codes for CASSGLSGAGNQPQHF.